This T cell receptor beta chain was obtained from a study of T cell responses to AZD1222 COVID-19 vaccine. The CDR3 is 14 residues long. J gave up 3 bases and V 4 bases, and 3 bases lay outside the gene matches. Germline V gene data show CDR1 as MNHEY and CDR2 as SMNVEV (reference sequence). Assay used: immunoSEQ multiplex PCR; TCRdb lists only in-frame clones, some missing. The sample lists roughly 180,000 clones; approximately 95% were seen once. The sequencing used peripheral blood, collected 28 days after the second dose of the MenACWY control vaccine. The TCR comes from an adult who received the MenACWY meningococcal vaccine as a control. V is TRBV27 and J is TRBJ1-5; TRBD1 aligns across 7 bases. For the CDR3, the DNA is TGTGCCAGCAGTTGGAGGGGGCTCAATCAGCCCCAGCATTTT. Translation gives CASSWRGLNQPQHF.